This T cell receptor (beta chain) was recorded in a study of cytotoxic CD8 clonotypes in ibrutinib-treated CLL. A note on this clone: No antigen is known for it.

V was cut by 2 bases and J by 11 bases, with 19 bases left in between. Germline loops: CDR1 SGHDT, CDR2 YYEEEE. This CDR3 is 14 amino acids long. Study-wide findings and caveats: Sustained-remission and progressing patients diverged in sampling times. Public clonotypes were seen rarely and were contracted or stable on treatment.

Assay used: immunoSEQ multiplex PCR; TCRdb lists only in-frame clones, some missing. This table has more than 200,000 clones, approximately 70% appearing once. This specimen was PBMCs, taken after 12 months of ibrutinib treatment. This clonotype was sampled from a human donor with chronic lymphocytic leukemia. The chain joins TRBV5-6 to TRBJ1-1, with a possible D match to TRBD1 (6 bases). CDR3 loop: CASSFRPQTQGAFF. The CDR3 coding sequence is TGTGCCAGCAGCTTTAGGCCACAAACCCAGGGGGCTTTCTTT.